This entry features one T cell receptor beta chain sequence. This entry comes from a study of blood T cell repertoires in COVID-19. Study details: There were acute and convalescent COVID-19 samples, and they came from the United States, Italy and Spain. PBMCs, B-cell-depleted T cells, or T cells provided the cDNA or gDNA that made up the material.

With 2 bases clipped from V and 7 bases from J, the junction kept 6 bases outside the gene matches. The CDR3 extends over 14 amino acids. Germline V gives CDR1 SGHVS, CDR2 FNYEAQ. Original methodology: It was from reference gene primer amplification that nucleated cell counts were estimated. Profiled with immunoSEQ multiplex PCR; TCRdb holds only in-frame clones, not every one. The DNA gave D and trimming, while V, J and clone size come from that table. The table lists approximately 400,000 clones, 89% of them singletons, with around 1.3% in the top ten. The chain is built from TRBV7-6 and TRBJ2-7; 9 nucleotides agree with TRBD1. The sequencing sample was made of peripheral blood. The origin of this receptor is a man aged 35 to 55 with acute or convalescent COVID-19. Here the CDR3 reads CASSLWDREQEQYF. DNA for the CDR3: TGTGCCAGCAGCTTATGGGACAGGGAGCAAGAGCAGTACTTC.